This TCR beta chain emerged from a study of blood T cell repertoires in COVID-19. TCRdb keeps only in-frame clones here, not all; method: immunoSEQ multiplex PCR. The sample contains 200,000 to 250,000 clones, about nine tenths of which appear only once. V lost 7 bases, J lost 1 base, and 5 bases stayed unmatched. Germline V gene lookup returns CDR1 LGHNT and CDR2 FRNRAP. The CDR3 spans 15 residues. The source material was PBMCs or T cells enriched from blood (not recorded which). The sequence was obtained from a woman aged 40 to 50 with acute COVID-19. This chain connects TRBV12-5 to TRBJ2-3; 10 nucleotides agree with TRBD2. The CDR3 loop is CASAGTSARTDTQYF. The CDR3 coding sequence is TGTGCTAGTGCTGGGACTAGCGCCCGCACAGATACGCAGTATTTT.